This is a list of T cell receptor beta chains from one sample in a study of T-cell memory formation after mild COVID-19. In TCRdb, the 5' RACE reads were re-called with MiXCR into one record per CDR3 protein. The sample yields 500,000 to 650,000 distinct CDR3 sequences, roughly 22% seen once. Sequencing input: PBMCs or a T cell subset sorted from them (not recorded which). These receptors all stem from an adult woman who had mild COVID-19 (a few samples of this study predate the infection). Cell type and time point are not known. Each CDR3 is given with its conserved first and last residue. Each record gives: J gene, clone size, V gene, D gene, CDR3 DNA, CDR3 protein. D genes are given only for firm matches. Expanded clones get a size class; other rows say once, few or many, or leave the size out.

J gene: TRBJ2-2; clone size: .; V gene: TRBV20-1; D gene: TRBD1; CDR3 DNA: TGCAGTGCTAGAGTCGACAGGGCCGGGGAGCTGTTTTTT; CDR3 protein: CSARVDRAGELFF
J gene: TRBJ2-5; clone size: few; V gene: TRBV7-2; D gene: .; CDR3 DNA: TGTGCCAGCAGCTTACAGGGCATAGCCCAGTACTTC; CDR3 protein: CASSLQGIAQYF
J gene: TRBJ2-7; clone size: .; V gene: TRBV7-2; D gene: TRBD2; CDR3 DNA: TGTGCCAGCAGCAGGACTAGCGGGTCGACCTACGAGCAGTACTTC; CDR3 protein: CASSRTSGSTYEQYF
J gene: TRBJ1-2; clone size: once; V gene: TRBV12-3/TRBV12-4; D gene: TRBD1; CDR3 DNA: TGTGCCAGTGGGGACAGGAATATCTATGGCTACACCTTC; CDR3 protein: CASGDRNIYGYTF
J gene: TRBJ2-7; clone size: many; V gene: TRBV12-3/TRBV12-4; D gene: .; CDR3 DNA: TGTGCCAGCAGTTTAGGTCTTACCTACGAGCAGTACTTC; CDR3 protein: CASSLGLTYEQYF
J gene: TRBJ1-4; clone size: .; V gene: TRBV5-8; D gene: .; CDR3 DNA: TGTGCCAGCAGCTTGGAGACAGTTATTAATGAAAAACTGTTTTTT; CDR3 protein: CASSLETVINEKLFF
J gene: TRBJ2-1; clone size: .; V gene: TRBV29-1; D gene: .; CDR3 DNA: TGCAGCGTTGACCTTTGGGACCCAGCCTACAATGAGCAGTTCTTC; CDR3 protein: CSVDLWDPAYNEQFF
J gene: TRBJ2-7; clone size: .; V gene: TRBV7-9; D gene: TRBD2; CDR3 DNA: TGTGCCAGCAGCTTCGAGGCGGTAGCGGGAGTGGGAAACGACGAGCAGTACTTC; CDR3 protein: CASSFEAVAGVGNDEQYF
J gene: TRBJ1-1; clone size: .; V gene: TRBV5-1; D gene: .; CDR3 DNA: TGCGCCAGCAGCTTGGGATCCAGGAGAGAGAACACTGAAGCTTTCTTT; CDR3 protein: CASSLGSRRENTEAFF
J gene: TRBJ1-5; clone size: .; V gene: TRBV6-6; D gene: .; CDR3 DNA: TGTGCCAGCAGTTACCATGGGGAGGGGAGGCTGGGAAATCAGCCCCAGCATTTT; CDR3 protein: CASSYHGEGRLGNQPQHF
J gene: TRBJ2-1; clone size: .; V gene: TRBV7-9; D gene: .; CDR3 DNA: TGTGCCAGCAGCTTTAACCATGAGCAGTTCTTC; CDR3 protein: CASSFNHEQFF
J gene: TRBJ2-2; clone size: many; V gene: TRBV5-5; D gene: TRBD2; CDR3 DNA: TGTGCCAGCAGCTTCTTAGCTAGCGGGAGGAACGGGGAGCTGTTTTTT; CDR3 protein: CASSFLASGRNGELFF